These 10 T cell receptor beta chains were all obtained from the same sample, sequenced in a study of T cells in Graves' hyperthyroidism and ophthalmopathy. The CDR3 regions of TCR beta were amplified from RNA transcripts. Researchers ran a first-round RT-PCR on the TCR CDR3 using the HTBI primer set. TCRdb redid the calling of the multiplex PCR reads with MiXCR, one entry per CDR3 protein. In the table there are a few hundred thousand distinct CDR3 sequences, more than 15% of which are singletons. The specimen was blood. The source is a woman aged 18-29 years with Graves' ophthalmopathy.

This clonotype showed up just a few times. The V call is TRBV2, the J call TRBJ2-3; no reliable D call. Germline CDR1 and CDR2: SNHLY and FYNNEI. There are 13 residues in the CDR3. The V and J ends lost 2 bases and 4 bases respectively, with 7 bases between them. The CDR3 DNA reads TGTGCCAGCAGTGAATGGTTGGCAGATACGCAGTATTTT. It translates to CASSEWLADTQYF. Filled out from reference TRBV2 and TRBJ2-3, the complete variable domain reads EPEVTQTPSHQVTQMGQEVILRCVPISNHLYFYWYRQILGQKVEFLVSFYNNEISEKSEIFDDQFSVERPDGSNFTLKIRSTKLEDSAMYFCASSEWLADTQYFGPGTRLTVL.

This clonotype was seen repeatedly, ten times or more. The V gene is TRBV5-1, the J gene TRBJ1-2; 9 nucleotides agree with TRBD1. From germline, CDR1 is SGHRS and CDR2 YFSETQ. CDR3 length: 11 amino acids. V lost 10 bases, J lost 6 bases, and 4 bases stayed unmatched. For the CDR3, the DNA is TGCGCCGCCCGGACAGGGGATGGCTACACCTTC. It is translated as CAARTGDGYTF. Combining the CDR3 with reference TRBV5-1 and TRBJ1-2 gives the whole variable domain KAGVTQTPRYLIKTRGQQVTLSCSPISGHRSVSWYQQTPGQGLQFLFEYFSETQRNKGNFPGRFSGRQFSNSRSEMNVSTLELGDSALYLCAARTGDGYTFGSGTRLTVV.

This clonotype appeared many times. The chain combines TRBV7-3 with TRBJ2-1; 10 bases map to TRBD2. The CDR3 runs to 16 residues. Germline CDR1 reads SGHTA; CDR2 reads FQGTGA. J was trimmed by 7 bases and V by 5 bases; bases with no gene match: 11. The CDR3 protein is CASSPRTSGSVNEQFF. The CDR3 region has the DNA TGTGCCAGCAGCCCGCGGACTAGCGGTAGTGTGAATGAGCAGTTCTTC.

This clonotype occurred many times. The chain is built from TRBV5-1 and TRBJ2-3; no clear D. The germline V gene has CDR1 SGHRS and CDR2 YFSETQ. V lost 4 bases and J 4 bases, leaving 10 bases between the germline ends. This CDR3 spans 13 amino acids. For the CDR3, the DNA is TGCGCCAGCAGCCCTGACCCCCCAGATACGCAGTATTTT. Translating it yields CASSPDPPDTQYF.

This clonotype has at least ten counts. The chain combines TRBV24-1 with TRBJ2-1, with D unresolved. The CDR3 has 11 amino acids. Per the germline V gene, CDR1 is KGHDR and CDR2 is SFDVKD. V shed 9 bases and J shed 4 bases, with 6 bases lying between them. Here the CDR3 reads CATALYNEQFF. The CDR3 DNA sequence: TGTGCCACCGCTTTATACAATGAGCAGTTCTTC.

This clonotype came up a few times. As DNA, the CDR3 is TGCGCCAGCAGCTTGGGGCTAGACACAGATACGCAGTATTTT. This encodes CASSLGLDTDTQYF. The gene calls are TRBV5-1 and TRBJ2-3; D gene unclear. V was trimmed by 0 bases and J by 2 bases, leaving 7 bases between them. The CDR3 is 14 amino acids. Germline V CDR1 and CDR2: SGHRS, YFSETQ.

The rearrangement links TRBV6-2 or TRBV6-3 to TRBJ1-5; TRBD1 matches at 10 bases. This CDR3 has 24 residues. Trimming cost V 2 bases and J 2 bases; bases outside gene matches: 27. Looked up from germline, CDR1 is MNHEY and CDR2 is SVGEGT. The CDR3 DNA sequence: TGTGCCAGCAGTTACGAAGAAGACCACCCGGCTAAAGACAGGGGGCGACTAGGCAATCAGCCCCAGCATTTT. Translation gives CASSYEEDHPAKDRGRLGNQPQHF.

This clonotype was observed many times. The chain links TRBV30 to TRBJ1-2; no clear D gene. Germline-derived CDR1 and CDR2 are GTSNPN and SVGIG (reference sequence). This CDR3 comprises 14 residues. V was trimmed by 3 bases and J by 3 bases, leaving 14 bases between them. The CDR3 loop is CAWRASRADYGYTF. The CDR3 DNA reads TGTGCCTGGAGGGCTTCAAGGGCGGACTATGGCTACACCTTC.

This rearrangement joins TRBV7-2 to TRBJ2-7; TRBD1 aligns across 10 bases. Germline values: CDR1 SGHTA, CDR2 FQGNSA. J gave up 3 bases and V 8 bases, and 10 bases lay outside the gene matches. This CDR3 region has 15 residues. DNA of the CDR3: TGTGCCAGCGGTCCGGGACAGGGGATATTCTACGAGCAGTACTTC. Translation gives CASGPGQGIFYEQYF.

This chain connects TRBV29-1 to TRBJ2-1; D is possibly TRBD2 (6 bases). Trimming pared 2 bases from V and 6 bases from J, leaving 14 bases between. The germline gives CDR1 SQVTM, CDR2 ANQGSEA. The CDR3 extends over 14 amino acids. DNA for the CDR3: TGCAGCGTTGAATGGGGGACTGCCCCCAATGAGCAGTTCTTC. It yields the protein CSVEWGTAPNEQFF.